One sample yielded the 19 T cell receptor beta chains listed below, sequenced in a study of graft-versus-host responses after intestinal transplantation. What these receptors recognize is not known. TCRdb's table, derived via immunoSEQ multiplex PCR, lists solely in-frame clones and lacks some. Of about 97,000 clones listed, 85% to 95% are singletons. The starting material was unstimulated CD8+ T cells sorted from spleen or lymph node cells, obtained before transplant. The receptors come from a human donor who was the organ donor for an intestinal transplant.

The V gene is TRBV15, the J gene TRBJ1-4; 7 bases fit TRBD1. Germline CDR1 is LNHNV and CDR2 is YYDKDF (reference sequence). V shed 3 bases and J 3 bases; nucleotides not matched to a gene: 7. The CDR3 loop spans 16 amino acids. The DNA for the CDR3 is TGTGCCACCAGCAGGGGAGAGACAGGGCCTAATGAAAAACTGTTTTTT. Encoded protein: CATSRGETGPNEKLFF.

The J gene is TRBJ1-1, the V gene TRBV4-2; no reliable D call. CDR1 and CDR2 from the germline V gene are LGHNA and YNFKEQ. V lost 2 bases to trimming and J lost 0 bases, with 7 bases between them. The CDR3 runs to 14 residues. The CDR3 sequence is CASSQKQMNTEAFF. The CDR3 bases are TGTGCCAGCAGCCAAAAACAGATGAACACTGAAGCTTTCTTT.

CDR3 region: CASSLNLAGVREQYF. The CDR3 region has the DNA TGTGCCAGCAGCTTAAACTTAGCGGGGGTGAGGGAGCAGTACTTC. This chain joins TRBV7-9 and TRBJ2-7, with 9 bases identical to TRBD2. The CDR3 consists of 15 residues. V shed 2 bases, J shed 7 bases, and the junction held 9 bases outside the gene matches. In germline, CDR1 is SEHNR, CDR2 FQNEAQ (reference sequence).

The chain couples TRBV9 to TRBJ1-1; D is unclear. Per germline, CDR1 SGDLS and CDR2 YYNGEE. The CDR3 loop spans 13 amino acids. Trimming cost V 0 bases and J 3 bases, with 6 bases left between them. CDR3 nucleotide sequence: TGTGCCAGCAGCGTAGCTGAGCACACTGAAGCTTTCTTT. This codes for CASSVAEHTEAFF.

The chain joins TRBV7-9 to TRBJ2-3; no clear D gene. V was shortened by 1 base and J by 3 bases, with 5 bases between the two germline ends. The CDR3 totals 13 residues. Germline V gene lookup returns CDR1 SEHNR and CDR2 FQNEAQ (reference sequence). In nucleotides, the CDR3 is TGTGCCAGCAGCTTAGGGGCTACAGATACGCAGTATTTT. This sequence encodes CASSLGATDTQYF.

The chain recombines TRBV14 with TRBJ2-5; D perhaps matches TRBD2 (6 bases). Germline lookup yields CDR1 SGHDN and CDR2 FVKESK. V lost 4 bases and J lost 7, with 22 bases in between. The CDR3 runs 16 residues. CDR3 bases: TGTGCCAGCAGCCTTCTTGGGTTAGCGGATAAGGGGACCCAGTACTTC. Its protein product is CASSLLGLADKGTQYF.

The chain combines TRBV7-9 with TRBJ2-1; possibly TRBD2 for D (5 bases). This CDR3 is built from 15 residues. Trimming removed 4 bases at V and 7 bases at J, with 17 bases between. From germline, CDR1 is SEHNR and CDR2 FQNEAQ (reference sequence). The CDR3 DNA reads TGTGCCAGCAGCTGGGAATATGAGGGTCTTAATGAGCAGTTCTTC. It translates to CASSWEYEGLNEQFF.

This clone was counted a single time. This chain joins TRBV7-6 and TRBJ1-4; perhaps TRBD1 as D (6 bases). Germline CDR1 and CDR2: SGHVS and FNYEAQ. This CDR3 has 11 amino acids. The V gene lost 5 bases and the J gene lost 8 bases, with 6 bases spanning the gap. The chain's CDR3 is CASSRGEKLFF. The DNA of the CDR3 is TGTGCCAGCAGCAGGGGGGAAAAACTGTTTTTT. The full variable domain, completed using reference TRBV7-6 and TRBJ1-4, is GAGVSQSPRYKVTKRGQDVALRCDPISGHVSLYWYRQALGQGPEFLTYFNYEAQQDKSGLPNDRFSAERPEGSISTLTIQRTEQRDSAMYRCASSRGEKLFFGSGTQLSVL.

The gene calls are TRBV27 and TRBJ2-7, with 11 bases lining up with TRBD2. The CDR3 has 16 amino acids. Trimming at V came to 0 bases and at J to 2 bases, leaving 3 bases not matched to a gene. In germline, CDR1 is MNHEY, CDR2 SMNVEV (reference sequence). CDR3 coding DNA: TGTGCCAGCAGTTTATCCATACTAGCGGGAGCCTACGAGCAGTACTTC. Its translation is CASSLSILAGAYEQYF.

This rearrangement joins TRBV6-1 to TRBJ2-3; weak D call: TRBD2 (6 bases). CDR1 and CDR2 (germline): MNHNS, SASEGT. Trimming pared 4 bases from V and 2 bases from J, leaving 10 bases between. The CDR3 is 14 residues long. The CDR3 spells CASSVWGDTDTQYF. CDR3 coding DNA: TGTGCCAGCAGTGTGTGGGGGGACACAGATACGCAGTATTTT.

This clone has more than one count but fewer than ten. The CDR3 loop reads CAWSENRYGYTF. The CDR3 DNA is TGTGCCTGGAGTGAGAACAGATATGGCTACACCTTC. V and J are TRBV30 and TRBJ1-2; D gene uncertain. Germline assignment: CDR1 GTSNPN and CDR2 SVGIG (reference sequence). The CDR3 consists of 12 residues. V dropped 1 base and J dropped 5 bases, with 8 bases sitting between them.

This chain uses TRBV7-9 with TRBJ2-2; the D is unclear. Per the germline V gene, CDR1 is SEHNR and CDR2 is FQNEAQ (reference sequence). The CDR3 runs 16 residues. V shed 1 base and J shed 4 bases, with 13 bases lying between them. Here the CDR3 reads CASSLDSGVVTGELFF. As DNA, the CDR3 is TGTGCCAGCAGCTTAGATTCGGGTGTAGTCACCGGGGAGCTGTTTTTT.

The CDR3: CASSLEVGVYNEQFF. CDR3 DNA sequence: TGTGCCAGCAGCTTGGAAGTAGGGGTTTACAATGAGCAGTTCTTC. The rearrangement links TRBV5-5 to TRBJ2-1; maybe TRBD1 (5 bases). CDR1 and CDR2 from the germline V gene are SGHKS and YYEKEE (reference sequence). Trimming stripped 0 bases from V and 4 bases from J, with 11 bases between. The CDR3 runs to 15 residues.

V is TRBV28 and J is TRBJ1-6; 7 bases are a match to TRBD1. The J segment lost 0 bases and the V segment lost 6 bases, leaving 11 bases of the junction unmatched. Germline V gene sequence: CDR1 MDHEN, CDR2 SYDVKM. The CDR3 loop spans 18 amino acids. The CDR3 bases are TGTGCCAGCAGGGCCCCGGGACAGAGTAGCTCCTATAATTCACCCCTCCACTTT. Amino acids: CASRAPGQSSSYNSPLHF.

V usage is TRBV30 and J usage is TRBJ2-1; D gene unclear. V lost 0 bases and J lost 8, with 14 bases in between. CDR1 and CDR2 from the germline V gene are GTSNPN and SVGIG (reference sequence). The CDR3 spans 14 residues. CDR3 nucleotide sequence: TGTGCCTGGAGTGTCGTCCCGGAGTACCATGAGCAGTTCTTC. The encoded protein is CAWSVVPEYHEQFF.

This clone was counted a single time. CDR3 loop: CASSLFGEIQETQYF. The CDR3 DNA reads as TGTGCCAGCAGTTTATTTGGGGAGATTCAAGAGACCCAGTACTTC. The chain links TRBV28 to TRBJ2-5, with D possibly TRBD2 on 5 matching bases. CDR1 and CDR2 (germline): MDHEN, SYDVKM. V gave up 1 base and J gave up 2 bases, with 11 bases separating them. This CDR3 spans 15 amino acids.

V and J are TRBV15 and TRBJ2-4; possible D gene TRBD1, 5 bases. V shed 5 bases and J shed 8 bases, with 22 bases lying between them. Germline loops: CDR1 LNHNV, CDR2 YYDKDF (reference sequence). This CDR3 spans 16 amino acids. CDR3 DNA: TGTGCCACCAGCGGCGACGCCCGACAGAGCCGAGACATTCAGTACTTC. Translated, it gives CATSGDARQSRDIQYF.

The V call is TRBV6-1, the J call TRBJ1-3; D call uncertain. Trimming removed 6 bases from V and 0 bases from J, with 12 bases in between. CDR1 and CDR2 (germline): MNHNS, SASEGT. The length of the CDR3 is 15 residues. CDR3 bases: TGTGCCAGCAGCGCTCTCCCAGGCTCTGGAAACACCATATATTTT. Amino acid sequence: CASSALPGSGNTIYF.

In the case of this clone: Other DNA sequences in this specimen translate into the identical CDR3. CDR3 sequence reads: CASSLVADGGTEAFF. The CDR3 DNA follows: TGTGCCAGCAGCTTAGTGGCTGACGGAGGAACTGAAGCTTTCTTT. V usage is TRBV7-9 and J usage is TRBJ1-1, with D unresolved. Germline lookup yields CDR1 SEHNR and CDR2 FQNEAQ (reference sequence). V lost 1 base, J lost 5 bases, and 14 bases lay in between. The CDR3 contains 15 residues. Full variable domain (rest looked up from reference TRBV7-9 and TRBJ1-1): DTGVSQNPRHKITKRGQNVTFRCDPISEHNRLYWYRQTLGQGPEFLTYFQNEAQLEKSRLLSDRFSAERPKGSFSTLEIQRTEQGDSAMYLCASSLVADGGTEAFFGQGTRLTVV.